This TCR beta chain derives from a study of blood T cell repertoires in COVID-19. Study-wide background: Acute and convalescent COVID-19 specimens originated in the United States, Italy and Spain.

Germline CDR1 LGHDT, CDR2 YNNKEL (reference sequence). The CDR3 totals 15 residues. Trimming took off 4 bases at V and 0 bases at J, with 12 bases between the two ends. Patients at the Seattle site were enrolled during active infection and followed longitudinally. Authors' processing steps: Cell counts per sample came from amplifying reference gene primers. Using immunoSEQ multiplex PCR, the repertoire was profiled, and TCRdb retains in-frame clones only, with some absent. V and J calls and clone size are given by that table; D and trimming were obtained from the DNA. The table shows about 74,000 clones, with 80% to 95% occurring only once.

The sample was peripheral blood. The chain links TRBV3-1 (or the pseudogene TRBV3-2) to TRBJ1-2; perhaps TRBD1 as D (5 bases). The clonotype was recovered from a man aged 45-60 years with COVID-19, enrolled during active disease. CDR3 sequence (DNA): TGTGCCAGCAGCCTTTCGACAGCTTCTAACTATGGCTACACCTTC. Protein sequence: CASSLSTASNYGYTF.